A single sample gave rise to the 16 T cell receptor beta chains below, sequenced in a study of blood T cell repertoires in COVID-19. Generated by immunoSEQ multiplex PCR, the TCRdb table keeps only in-frame clones and is missing some. The sample records fewer than 250,000 clones, about nine tenths being singletons. Sequenced input: peripheral blood. These TCRs come from a man in his sixties who had recovered from COVID-19.

This rearrangement joins TRBV7-9 to TRBJ2-3, with TRBD2 identical over 9 bases. The CDR3 length is 16 residues. Germline assignment: CDR1 SEHNR and CDR2 FQNEAQ (reference sequence). The junction had 11 bases not matched to a gene; V was cut back by 5 bases and J by 5 bases. Written as DNA, the CDR3 is TGTGCCAGCAGCCCCGCTGGAGTAGCGGGAGTAGATACGCAGTATTTT. It translates to CASSPAGVAGVDTQYF.

This chain links TRBV4-3 with TRBJ2-5; 7 bases line up with TRBD2. This CDR3 comprises 18 residues. Germline-derived CDR1 and CDR2 are LGHNA and YSLEER. After removal of 0 bases from V and 1 base from J, the junction contained 11 bases not matched to a gene. DNA for the CDR3: TGCGCCAGCAGCCAAGATAGCACGGCTAGCGGTCTCCAAGAGACCCAGTACTTC. Its protein is CASSQDSTASGLQETQYF.

The chain joins TRBV4-1 to TRBJ2-1, with D possibly being TRBD2 (5 bases). Germline values: CDR1 MGHRA, CDR2 YSYEKL. CDR3 length equals 15 residues. Deletions cut 3 bases from V and 1 base from J, with 10 bases between. The CDR3 sequence: CASSHEGGSYNEQFF. The CDR3 DNA follows: TGCGCCAGCAGCCATGAGGGCGGTTCCTACAATGAGCAGTTCTTC.

Regarding this clone: This CDR3 is also generated by other DNA sequences in the sample. This chain links TRBV6-5 with TRBJ1-2; possibly TRBD1 for D (6 bases). CDR3 length: 14 residues. Germline lookup yields CDR1 MNHEY and CDR2 SVGAGI. Trimming shortened V by 0 bases and J by 4 bases, and 9 bases separated the two germline ends. The CDR3 DNA is TGTGCCAGCAGTTACTCACAGGGCTCCTATGGCTACACCTTC. Its translation is CASSYSQGSYGYTF.

V and J are TRBV15 and TRBJ1-4; TRBD1 is a possible D gene (5 bases). The CDR3 runs 17 residues. The germline V gene encodes CDR1 LNHNV and CDR2 YYDKDF (reference sequence). Between the trimmed V and J ends, which lost 1 base and 0 bases, there was a span of 12 bases. CDR3 in amino acids: CATSRGVGQATNEKLFF. The CDR3 DNA reads TGTGCCACCAGCAGAGGCGTAGGACAAGCAACTAATGAAAAACTGTTTTTT.

Remarks on this clone: Other DNA sequences in the same sample also yield this CDR3. V usage is TRBV9 and J usage is TRBJ1-5, with a tentative D call TRBD1 (6 bases). V was shortened by 0 bases and J by 2 bases, with 6 bases between the two germline ends. Germline-derived CDR1 and CDR2 are SGDLS and YYNGEE. The CDR3 contains 14 residues. The chain's CDR3 is CASSVAGGNQPQHF. The CDR3 nucleotides read TGTGCCAGCAGCGTAGCAGGGGGCAATCAGCCCCAGCATTTT.

CDR3 coding DNA: TGTGCCACAGGTCGGGGGGCTTGGACCGGGGAGCTGTTTTTT. Translation: CATGRGAWTGELFF. V gene TRBV28 combines with J gene TRBJ2-2; maybe TRBD2 (7 bases). The CDR3 is made up of 14 amino acids. Trimming pared 10 bases from V and 5 bases from J, leaving 17 bases between. Germline assignment: CDR1 MDHEN and CDR2 SYDVKM.

There are a few counts of this clone. The chain's CDR3 is CASARSGQGSRSYNEQFF. CDR3 sequence (DNA): TGTGCCAGCGCTCGATCGGGACAGGGTTCGCGCTCCTACAATGAGCAGTTCTTC. This rearrangement joins TRBV6-6 to TRBJ2-1; 9 bases fit TRBD1. CDR1 is MNHNY, CDR2 SVGAGI, per germline (reference sequence). The V gene end was trimmed by 8 bases and the J gene end by 0 bases; junction bases not matched to a gene: 14. The CDR3 contains 18 residues.

The chain employs TRBV14 and TRBJ2-7, with D unclear. Germline V CDR1 and CDR2: SGHDN, FVKESK. V lost 3 bases and J 2 bases, leaving 14 bases between the germline ends. The CDR3 totals 15 residues. CDR3 nucleotides: TGTGCCAGCAGCCAGGATTGGGCCACCCCCTACGAGCAGTACTTC. Translated, it gives CASSQDWATPYEQYF.

This chain links TRBV28 with TRBJ2-7, with 11 bases aligning to TRBD2. Germline V CDR1 and CDR2: MDHEN, SYDVKM. With 7 bases clipped from V and 1 base from J, the junction kept 3 bases outside the gene matches. This CDR3 has 14 residues. This CDR3 reads CASTTSGSSYEQYF. CDR3 bases: TGTGCCAGCACAACTAGCGGGAGTTCCTACGAGCAGTACTTC.

The V gene is TRBV19, the J gene TRBJ2-1, with 7 bases fitting TRBD2. Trimming at V came to 10 bases and at J to 9 bases, leaving 15 bases not matched to a gene. CDR3 length equals 14 residues. From germline, CDR1 is LNHDA and CDR2 SQIVND (reference sequence). DNA of the CDR3: TGTGCCACTACGGGGCGGGAGTACTTCGGTGAGCAGTTCTTC. Encoded protein: CATTGREYFGEQFF. Complete variable domain (other parts from reference TRBV19 and TRBJ2-1): DGGITQSPKYLFRKEGQNVTLSCEQNLNHDAMYWYRQDPGQGLRLIYYSQIVNDFQKGDIAEGYSVSREKKESFPLTVTSAQKNPTAFYLCATTGREYFGEQFFGPGTRLTVL.

The CDR3 loop is CASTRAERTDTQYF. As DNA, the CDR3 is TGTGCCAGCACTCGAGCGGAACGGACAGATACGCAGTATTTT. The gene calls are TRBV27 and TRBJ2-3; tentatively, D is TRBD2 (5 bases). The CDR3 is made up of 14 amino acids. With 7 bases removed from V and 3 bases from J, the gap between germline ends came to 14 bases. Germline V CDR1 and CDR2: MNHEY, SMNVEV (reference sequence).

The chain joins TRBV6-6 to TRBJ2-1; 9 nucleotides match TRBD1. The ends lost 8 bases at V and 9 bases at J; junction bases unmatched: 17. Germline V CDR1 and CDR2: MNHNY, SVGAGI (reference sequence). CDR3 length equals 16 residues. The CDR3 bases are TGTGCCAGCCGAGCTTCACAGGGGGCCTTAGTTATTGAGCAGTTCTTC. Its protein product is CASRASQGALVIEQFF.

CDR3 coding DNA: TGTGCCAGCAGCTTAACCGGGGACAGGGGAGCAGATACGCAGTATTTT. This encodes CASSLTGDRGADTQYF. The V call is TRBV7-3, the J call TRBJ2-3; 10 bases align to TRBD1. CDR3 length equals 16 residues. With V trimmed by 0 bases and J by 4 bases, 4 bases remained unmatched. The germline CDR1 and CDR2 sequences are SGHTA and FQGTGA.

The chain recombines TRBV5-6 with TRBJ1-4; D is undetermined. The V gene's germline CDR1 is SGHDT and CDR2 YYEEEE. The CDR3 covers 13 residues. V shed 4 bases and J shed 10 bases, with 14 bases lying between them. This CDR3 is CASSHRTSGKLFF. The CDR3 DNA is TGTGCCAGCAGCCACCGCACCAGTGGAAAACTGTTTTTT. Based on the CDR3 plus reference TRBV5-6 and TRBJ1-4, the full variable domain is DAGVTQSPTHLIKTRGQQVTLRCSPKSGHDTVSWYQQALGQGPQFIFQYYEEEERQRGNFPDRFSGHQFPNYSSELNVNALLLGDSALYLCASSHRTSGKLFFGSGTQLSVL.

The genes are TRBV19 and TRBJ2-5; D might be TRBD1 (6 bases). CDR1 is LNHDA and CDR2 is SQIVND in the germline V gene (reference sequence). The CDR3 runs 14 residues. V lost 7 bases and J 4 bases, leaving 16 bases between the germline ends. The chain's CDR3 is CASKPTGKVETQYF. CDR3 nucleotide sequence: TGTGCCAGTAAGCCTACAGGGAAGGTAGAGACCCAGTACTTC.